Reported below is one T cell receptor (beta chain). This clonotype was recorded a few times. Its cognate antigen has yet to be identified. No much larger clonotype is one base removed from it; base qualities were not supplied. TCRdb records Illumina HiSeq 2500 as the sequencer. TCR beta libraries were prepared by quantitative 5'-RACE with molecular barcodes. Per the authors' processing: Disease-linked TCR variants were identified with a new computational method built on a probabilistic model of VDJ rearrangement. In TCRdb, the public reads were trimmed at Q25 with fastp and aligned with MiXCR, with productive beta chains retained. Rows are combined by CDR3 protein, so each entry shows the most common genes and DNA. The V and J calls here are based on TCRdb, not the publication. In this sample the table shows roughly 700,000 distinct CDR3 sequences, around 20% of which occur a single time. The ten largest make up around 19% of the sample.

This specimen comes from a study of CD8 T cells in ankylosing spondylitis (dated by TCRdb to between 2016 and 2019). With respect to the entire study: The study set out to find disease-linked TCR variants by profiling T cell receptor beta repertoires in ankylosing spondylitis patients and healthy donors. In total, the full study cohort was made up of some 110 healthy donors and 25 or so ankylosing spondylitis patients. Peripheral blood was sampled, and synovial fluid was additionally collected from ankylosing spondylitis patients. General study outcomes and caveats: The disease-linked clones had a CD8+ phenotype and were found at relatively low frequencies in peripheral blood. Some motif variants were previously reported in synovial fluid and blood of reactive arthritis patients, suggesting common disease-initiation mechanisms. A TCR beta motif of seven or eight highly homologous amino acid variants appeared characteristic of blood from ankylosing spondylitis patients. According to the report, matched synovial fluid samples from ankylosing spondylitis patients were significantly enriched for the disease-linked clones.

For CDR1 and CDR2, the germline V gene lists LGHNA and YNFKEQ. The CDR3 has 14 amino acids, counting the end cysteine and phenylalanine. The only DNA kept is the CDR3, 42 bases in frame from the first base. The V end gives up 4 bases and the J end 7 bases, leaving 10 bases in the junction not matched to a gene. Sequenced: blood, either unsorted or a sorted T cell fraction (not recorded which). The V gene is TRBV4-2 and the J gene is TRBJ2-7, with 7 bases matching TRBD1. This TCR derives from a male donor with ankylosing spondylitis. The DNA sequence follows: TGTGCCAGCAGCCCACCTACAGGGGCCAGGGAGCAGTACTTC. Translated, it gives CASSPPTGAREQYF.